A single sample gave rise to the 32 T cell receptor beta chains below, sequenced in a study of siplizumab effects on memory and regulatory T cells. Clones were sequenced by immunoSEQ multiplex PCR, and TCRdb holds only the in-frame ones, with some missing. The table shows some 100,000 clones, with 85% to 95% occurring only once. The sample taken for sequencing was Tregs sorted from blood. The source is a human donor in good health.

The chain employs TRBV18 and TRBJ2-7, with 7 bases identical to TRBD2. CDR3 length equals 14 residues. The J segment lost 6 bases and the V segment lost 3 bases, leaving 8 bases of the junction unmatched. Looked up from germline, CDR1 is KGHSH and CDR2 is LQKENI. The CDR3 region is CASSPIGREVEQYF. In nucleotides, the CDR3 is TGTGCCAGCTCACCGATAGGACGGGAGGTCGAGCAGTACTTC.

This chain uses TRBV18 with TRBJ2-5; D call uncertain. V was trimmed by 0 bases and J by 2 bases, leaving 13 bases between them. The CDR3 is 16 residues long. CDR1 KGHSH and CDR2 LQKENI come from the germline V gene. The CDR3 reads CASSPPVQHIQETQYF. The CDR3 DNA follows: TGTGCCAGCTCACCACCCGTTCAGCACATACAAGAGACCCAGTACTTC.

The chain is built from TRBV28 and TRBJ1-3; D is ambiguous. CDR1 and CDR2 from the germline V gene are MDHEN and SYDVKM. The CDR3 has 12 amino acids. V lost 11 bases, J lost 0 bases, and 8 bases lay in between. CDR3 sequence (DNA): TGTGCCTCGGGATACTCTGGAAACACCATATATTTT. This codes for CASGYSGNTIYF.

The chain recombines TRBV6-4 with TRBJ2-3; 7 bases align to TRBD1. V was clipped by 6 bases and J by 3 bases; unmatched bases: 9. CDR1 is MRHNA, CDR2 SNTAGT, per germline. This CDR3 has 15 residues. DNA for the CDR3: TGTGCCAGCAGAACTACAGGGGCCCCTACAGATACGCAGTATTTT. It encodes CASRTTGAPTDTQYF.

This rearrangement joins TRBV18 to TRBJ1-4; D remains unclear. Germline CDR1 reads KGHSH; CDR2 reads LQKENI. The CDR3 runs to 15 residues. Trimming cost V 5 bases and J 2 bases, with 12 bases left between them. The CDR3 sequence is CASSFQMGTNEKLFF. The CDR3, as DNA: TGTGCCAGCTCATTCCAAATGGGGACTAATGAAAAACTGTTTTTT.

This rearrangement joins TRBV10-1 to TRBJ2-3; 9 positions match TRBD2. CDR1 and CDR2 from the germline V gene are WNHNN and SYGVQD (reference sequence). This CDR3 spans 14 amino acids. Unmatched junction bases numbered 1, after V lost 1 base and J lost 5 bases. The CDR3 DNA sequence: TGCGCCAGCAGTGAGTGGCGGGAGGGAGATACGCAGTATTTT. Protein: CASSEWREGDTQYF.

The V and J genes are TRBV5-6 and TRBJ1-5; D might be TRBD1 (5 bases). Germline CDR1 is SGHDT and CDR2 is YYEEEE. The V and J ends lost 1 base and 5 bases respectively, with 13 bases between them. The CDR3 runs to 15 residues. The CDR3: CASSLLGQGDQPQHF. The DNA for the CDR3 is TGTGCCAGCAGCTTGTTAGGTCAGGGAGATCAGCCCCAGCATTTT.

The chain employs TRBV29-1 and TRBJ2-7; D unresolved. The CDR3 has 13 residues. In germline, CDR1 is SQVTM, CDR2 ANQGSEA. With 6 bases removed from V and 1 base from J, the gap between germline ends came to 13 bases. In DNA form, the CDR3 reads TGCAGCGTCGAGAGACTGGGTTCCTACGAGCAGTACTTC. This codes for CSVERLGSYEQYF.

The chain recombines TRBV19 with TRBJ1-2; TRBD1 matches at 7 bases. V dropped 7 bases and J dropped 6; count of bases not matched to a gene: 11. CDR1 is LNHDA, CDR2 SQIVND, per germline (reference sequence). The CDR3 sequence is 14 residues long. CDR3 sequence (DNA): TGTGCCAGTAAGGATCCGGAGAGGGGGCATGGCTACACCTTC. Its translation: CASKDPERGHGYTF.

The chain combines TRBV28 with TRBJ1-2; weak D call: TRBD1 (6 bases). The germline CDR1 and CDR2 sequences are MDHEN and SYDVKM. V dropped 8 bases and J dropped 7 bases, with 8 bases sitting between them. The CDR3 loop spans 10 amino acids. CDR3 region: CASFRGGYTF. The CDR3 nucleotides read TGTGCCAGCTTCAGGGGTGGCTACACCTTC.

This chain connects TRBV7-2 to TRBJ1-2; 11 bases are a match to TRBD1. Germline V CDR1 and CDR2: SGHTA, FQGNSA. V was clipped by 0 bases and J by 0 bases; unmatched bases: 6. The CDR3 loop spans 18 amino acids. The CDR3 DNA follows: TGTGCCAGCAGCTTAGCGCCGGGACAGGGGGTGTCTAACTATGGCTACACCTTC. Protein product: CASSLAPGQGVSNYGYTF.

This chain connects TRBV2 to TRBJ2-3, with D hard to call. V shed 5 bases and J shed 2 bases, with 11 bases lying between them. This CDR3 spans 14 amino acids. Germline V gene data show CDR1 as SNHLY and CDR2 as FYNNEI. The CDR3 spells CASSSRAYTDTQYF. The DNA of the CDR3 is TGTGCCAGCAGTTCACGGGCTTACACAGATACGCAGTATTTT.

The V gene is TRBV29-1, the J gene TRBJ2-1; TRBD1 matches 8 bases. The CDR3 sequence is 13 residues long. Germline V gene lookup returns CDR1 SQVTM and CDR2 ANQGSEA. Losses at the gene ends were 7 bases for V and 1 base for J; bases not matched to a gene: 3. This CDR3 is CSARGQSYNEQFF. For the CDR3, the DNA is TGCAGCGCCAGGGGGCAATCCTACAATGAGCAGTTCTTC.

The chain couples TRBV11-2 to TRBJ1-1; possibly TRBD1 for D (6 bases). CDR1 is SGHAT and CDR2 is FQNNGV in the germline V gene. Trimming cost V 5 bases and J 2 bases, with 12 bases left between them. The length of the CDR3 is 14 residues. The CDR3 nucleotides read TGTGCCAGCAGCCTCAGGGGTCCTAACACTGAAGCTTTCTTT. It encodes CASSLRGPNTEAFF.

V and J are TRBV10-1 and TRBJ2-1; 13 bases are shared with TRBD2. The CDR3 totals 16 residues. CDR1 and CDR2 (germline): WNHNN, SYGVQD (reference sequence). Germline trimming cut 6 bases from V and 6 bases from J; bases unmatched to any gene: 8. CDR3 nucleotides: TGCGCCAGCAGCCATTCGGGACTAGCGGGATCCAATGAGCAGTTCTTC. Translation: CASSHSGLAGSNEQFF.

The rearrangement uses TRBV20-1 and TRBJ2-5; D not resolved. Trimming stripped 3 bases from V and 5 bases from J, with 7 bases between. CDR1 and CDR2 (germline): DFQATT, SNEGSKA (reference sequence). This CDR3 is built from 11 residues. The CDR3 reads CSARKDETQYF. CDR3 in DNA: TGCAGTGCTAGGAAGGACGAGACCCAGTACTTC.

The rearrangement joins TRBV30 to TRBJ2-3; 9 bases map to TRBD2. CDR1 and CDR2 from the germline V gene are GTSNPN and SVGIG (reference sequence). After removal of 0 bases from V and 8 bases from J, the junction contained 9 bases not matched to a gene. The CDR3 runs to 15 residues. CDR3: CAWSVRGGRATTQYF. In DNA form, the CDR3 reads TGTGCCTGGAGTGTACGTGGCGGGAGGGCCACTACGCAGTATTTT.

This clone was recorded once. The chain is built from TRBV18 and TRBJ2-7; 9 bases are a match to TRBD1. The CDR3 length is 16 residues. Germline loops: CDR1 KGHSH, CDR2 LQKENI. With V trimmed by 4 bases and J by 1 base, 8 bases remained unmatched. CDR3 residues: CASSRQWDRVSYEQYF. CDR3 sequence (DNA): TGTGCCAGCTCACGACAGTGGGACAGGGTATCCTACGAGCAGTACTTC.

The chain uses TRBV18 and TRBJ2-5; D call uncertain. V was clipped by 6 bases and J by 3 bases, with 8 bases between them. Germline V lookup: CDR1 KGHSH, CDR2 LQKENI. This CDR3 has 12 amino acids. The CDR3 reads CASSASKETQYF. CDR3 DNA: TGTGCCAGCTCGGCGTCTAAAGAGACCCAGTACTTC.

The rearrangement joins TRBV6-5 to TRBJ2-5; D gene uncertain. The germline CDR1 and CDR2 sequences are MNHEY and SVGAGI. Deletions cut 8 bases from V and 5 bases from J, with 18 bases between. CDR3 size: 14 residues. The CDR3 here is CASRVRPNGETQYF. The CDR3 DNA is TGTGCCAGCCGCGTCAGACCAAATGGGGAGACCCAGTACTTC.

The chain employs TRBV10-3 and TRBJ2-3, with 8 positions matching TRBD2. Trimming at V came to 0 bases and at J to 0 bases, leaving 8 bases not matched to a gene. CDR3 size: 18 residues. Per the germline V gene, CDR1 is ENHRY and CDR2 is SYGVKD. The CDR3, as DNA: TGTGCCATCAGTGAGTCGGTAATAGCGGGATCGAGCACAGATACGCAGTATTTT. As protein: CAISESVIAGSSTDTQYF.

The chain joins TRBV6-6 to TRBJ2-3, with D perhaps TRBD1 (6 bases). Germline-derived CDR1 and CDR2 are MNHNY and SVGAGI (reference sequence). V dropped 2 bases and J dropped 4 bases, with 13 bases sitting between them. This CDR3 has 15 amino acids. DNA for the CDR3: TGTGCCAGCAGTTACCGAAAAACAGGGTCAGATACGCAGTATTTT. Protein sequence: CASSYRKTGSDTQYF.

V is TRBV7-8 and J is TRBJ2-4; 8 nucleotides match TRBD2. Germline V gene data show CDR1 as SGHVS and CDR2 as FQNEAQ. The CDR3 is 20 amino acids. V was pared by 5 bases and J by 3 bases, with 21 bases of the junction left unmatched. CDR3 sequence (DNA): TGTGCCAGCAGCCCCCGCCGAGCAGCGGGAGTTGGTGGTGGCAAAAACATTCAGTACTTC. This sequence encodes CASSPRRAAGVGGGKNIQYF. Combining the CDR3 with reference TRBV7-8 and TRBJ2-4 gives the whole variable domain GAGVSQSPRYKVAKRGQDVALRCDPISGHVSLFWYQQALGQGPEFLTYFQNEAQLDKSGLPSDRFFAERPEGSVSTLKIQRTQQEDSAVYLCASSPRRAAGVGGGKNIQYFGAGTRLSVL.

As DNA, the CDR3 is TGTGCCAGCTCACACCCTCCAAACTCTGGGGCCAACGTCCTGACTTTC. This translates into CASSHPPNSGANVLTF. This sequence joins TRBV18 and TRBJ2-6; no definite D call. Deletions cut 4 bases from V and 0 bases from J, with 10 bases between. This CDR3 has 16 amino acids. CDR1 KGHSH and CDR2 LQKENI come from the germline V gene. Variable domain in full (rest from reference TRBV18 and TRBJ2-6): NAGVMQNPRHLVRRRGQEARLRCSPMKGHSHVYWYRQLPEEGLKFMVYLQKENIIDESGMPKERFSAEFPKEGPSILRIQQVVRGDSAAYFCASSHPPNSGANVLTFGAGSRLTVL.

This chain links TRBV2 with TRBJ2-4; a weak D match, TRBD1 (5 bases). The CDR3 runs to 17 residues. CDR1 SNHLY and CDR2 FYNNEI come from the germline V gene. V lost 1 base, J lost 0 bases, and 13 bases lay in between. The CDR3 loop is CASSEGPGILAKNIQYF. Here the CDR3 DNA reads TGTGCCAGCAGTGAAGGGCCAGGGATACTAGCCAAAAACATTCAGTACTTC.

CDR3 protein: CASSYSGTGELFF. As DNA, the CDR3 is TGTGCCAGCAGTTATTCGGGGACCGGGGAGCTGTTTTTT. V is TRBV6-6 and J is TRBJ2-2, with D perhaps TRBD2 (5 bases). The CDR3 has 13 residues. The germline V gene has CDR1 MNHNY and CDR2 SVGAGI (reference sequence). V dropped 3 bases and J dropped 5 bases, with 7 bases sitting between them.

J is TRBJ2-6 and V is TRBV27, with D unresolved. Trimming pared 4 bases from V and 1 base from J, leaving 2 bases between. CDR3 length equals 13 residues. Germline lookup yields CDR1 MNHEY and CDR2 SMNVEV (reference sequence). The CDR3 bases are TGTGCCAGCAGTTCTTCTGGGGCCAACGTCCTGACTTTC. Encoded protein: CASSSSGANVLTF.

The rearrangement uses TRBV6-1 and TRBJ1-4; 10 bases are shared with TRBD1. Looked up from germline, CDR1 is MNHNS and CDR2 is SASEGT. This CDR3 contains 18 residues. V lost 4 bases to trimming and J lost 7 bases; unmatched junction nucleotides: 15. This CDR3 reads CASSAPGQGLTRFEKLFF. Here the CDR3 DNA reads TGTGCCAGCAGTGCCCCGGGACAGGGGCTTACACGTTTTGAAAAACTGTTTTTT.

This chain links TRBV7-9 with TRBJ1-2; D unresolved. The V and J ends lost 1 base and 4 bases respectively, with 10 bases between them. The CDR3 has 14 residues. CDR1 and CDR2 (germline): SEHNR, FQNEAQ (reference sequence). CDR3 DNA sequence: TGTGCCAGCAGCTTAGTGCCTGCGTCCTATGGCTACACCTTC. Amino acids: CASSLVPASYGYTF.

The CDR3 DNA follows: TGCGCCAGCAGTGACCCCGCCCGCAATCAGCCCCAGCATTTT. Translation: CASSDPARNQPQHF. The chain joins TRBV10-2 to TRBJ1-5; D is unclear. V lost 3 bases and J lost 2, with 8 bases in between. Looked up from germline, CDR1 is WSHSY and CDR2 is SAAADI. The CDR3 runs 14 residues.

The chain joins TRBV28 to TRBJ2-2, with TRBD1 matching 7 bases. J was trimmed by 7 bases and V by 6 bases; bases with no gene match: 8. The germline V gene encodes CDR1 MDHEN and CDR2 SYDVKM. CDR3 length: 14 residues. CDR3 nucleotide sequence: TGTGCCAGCAGAGCGACAGGGTTCGGCGGGGAGCTGTTTTTT. Its translation: CASRATGFGGELFF.

The gene calls are TRBV29-1 and TRBJ2-7; TRBD1 matches at 7 bases. The V gene end was trimmed by 8 bases and the J gene end by 3 bases; junction bases not matched to a gene: 7. Germline CDR1 is SQVTM and CDR2 is ANQGSEA. The CDR3 is 12 amino acids. The CDR3 here is CSSRDSNYEQYF. For the CDR3, the DNA is TGCAGCTCCCGGGACAGCAACTACGAGCAGTACTTC.